Each of the 9 T cell receptor beta chains below was sequenced from the same sample in a study of cytomegalovirus exposure and HLA in healthy donors (dated by TCRdb to about 2017). The library was prepared using the immunoSEQ multiplex PCR assay. A mixture of 60 forward primers for TCR Vbeta segments and 13 reverse primers for TCR Jbeta segments was used in the multiplex PCR. TCRdb re-hosts the immuneACCESS table, in-frame sequences only. Its copies lack some clones; in the studies checked, an unresolved V gene accounts for under half of them, and the cause for the rest is not known. A total of 150,000 to 200,000 clones appear in this sample, roughly 80% of them only once. Approximately 0.25% of the sample goes to the ten largest clones. Sequencing was carried out using PBMCs. The receptors were sampled from a boy under 18 in good health and CMV-seronegative.

For this clone: A read error may account for a junction end that differs from germline. This CDR3 is CASSLGVGTGELFF. DNA for the CDR3: TGTGCTAGCAGCTTGGGAGTCGGGACCGGGGAGCTGTTTTTT. The V and J genes are TRBV7-7 and TRBJ2-2, with a weak D call TRBD2 (5 bases). Germline CDR1 and CDR2: SSHAT and FNYEAQ (reference sequence). The CDR3 is 14 amino acids.

This chain links TRBV11-1 with TRBJ2-5, with 9 bases lining up with TRBD1. Looked up from germline, CDR1 is SGHAT and CDR2 is FQDESV (reference sequence). V lost 6 bases, J lost 5 bases, and 7 bases stayed unmatched. CDR3 size: 14 residues. The CDR3 sequence is CASSTTGGVETQYF. CDR3 DNA: TGTGCCAGCAGTACCACAGGGGGCGTGGAGACCCAGTACTTC.

The V gene is TRBV7-9, the J gene TRBJ2-1, with a weak D call TRBD1 (5 bases). The CDR3 has 12 amino acids. Germline CDR1 and CDR2: SEHNR and FQNEAQ (reference sequence). The CDR3 nucleotides read TGTTCCACCCTAGGGGCGTACAATGAGCAGTTCTTC. This codes for CSTLGAYNEQFF.

The rearrangement joins TRBV18 to TRBJ2-7; a weak D match, TRBD1 (7 bases). The CDR3 runs 17 residues. The germline V gene has CDR1 KGHSH and CDR2 LQKENI. V was pared by 4 bases and J by 1 base, with 20 bases between. CDR3 sequence (DNA): TGTGCCAGCTCACAGCTTCCGCCTGCGGGACAGTCCTACGAGCAGTACTTC. Amino acids: CASSQLPPAGQSYEQYF.

This chain links TRBV7-9 with TRBJ2-7, with D hard to call. This CDR3 comprises 13 residues. The germline CDR1 and CDR2 sequences are SEHNR and FQNEAQ (reference sequence). Trimming left V 5 bases short and J 6 bases short, with 14 bases between. The CDR3 sequence is CASSDIRVGEQYF. CDR3 DNA: TGTGCCAGCAGCGATATTCGGGTAGGCGAGCAGTACTTC.

This chain links TRBV7-9 with TRBJ2-2; D call uncertain. The V gene's germline CDR1 is SEHNR and CDR2 FQNEAQ (reference sequence). This CDR3 is built from 13 residues. Trimming removed 3 bases from V and 6 bases from J, with 8 bases in between. CDR3 in amino acids: CASSFSRAGELFF. The DNA of the CDR3 is TGTGCCAGCAGCTTTTCCCGGGCCGGGGAGCTGTTTTTT. The whole variable domain, remainder taken from reference TRBV7-9 and TRBJ2-2, is DTGVSQNPRHKITKRGQNVTFRCDPISEHNRLYWYRQTLGQGPEFLTYFQNEAQLEKSRLLSDRFSAERPKGSFSTLEIQRTEQGDSAMYLCASSFSRAGELFFGEGSRLTVL.

The rearrangement joins TRBV7-9 to TRBJ1-1; 8 bases line up with TRBD1. The CDR3 runs to 14 residues. The germline CDR1 and CDR2 sequences are SEHNR and FQNEAQ (reference sequence). Losses at the gene ends were 6 bases for V and 1 base for J; bases not matched to a gene: 4. The DNA of the CDR3 is TGTGCCAGCAGTGGACAGGGCGAGAACACTGAAGCTTTCTTT. Amino acids: CASSGQGENTEAFF.

The chain couples TRBV7-2 to TRBJ1-2; the match to TRBD1 covers 11 bases. V trimming: 5 bases; J trimming: 8 bases; junction bases outside the gene matches: 22. In germline, CDR1 is SGHTA, CDR2 FQGNSA. This CDR3 has 19 residues. The CDR3: CASSGGAIPIRTGGSGYTF. The CDR3 DNA follows: TGTGCCAGCAGCGGAGGGGCCATCCCGATCCGGACAGGGGGCAGCGGCTACACCTTC.

The chain links TRBV30 to TRBJ2-3; 8 bases match TRBD2. Germline-derived CDR1 and CDR2 are GTSNPN and SVGIG (reference sequence). The CDR3 runs to 16 residues. J lost 4 bases, V lost 3 bases, and 12 bases had no gene match. CDR3 sequence reads: CAWRGPSGRFSDTQYF. In DNA, the CDR3 is TGTGCCTGGAGAGGCCCCAGCGGGAGATTTTCAGATACGCAGTATTTT.